One sample yielded the 15 T cell receptor beta chains listed below, sequenced in a study of blood T cell repertoires in COVID-19. Sequencing used immunoSEQ multiplex PCR; TCRdb keeps in-frame clones, though not all of them. Seen here are 250,000 or so clones, about 84% observed once, and the top ten hold under 2%. Sequencing used PBMCs or T cells enriched from blood (not recorded which). Receptor source: a man aged 55-75 years who had recovered from COVID-19.

The J gene is TRBJ2-1, the V gene TRBV7-3, with TRBD2 as a possible D gene (6 bases). V was shortened by 2 bases and J by 11 bases, with 10 bases between the two germline ends. The CDR3 runs 12 residues. Germline V gene lookup returns CDR1 SGHTA and CDR2 FQGTGA. CDR3 nucleotide sequence: TGTGCCAGCAGCTTATCGGGGGAGAAGCAGTTCTTC. Amino acid sequence: CASSLSGEKQFF.

V gene TRBV7-8 combines with J gene TRBJ2-3; D is unresolved. With 0 bases removed from V and 2 bases from J, the gap between germline ends came to 9 bases. The V gene's germline CDR1 is SGHVS and CDR2 FQNEAQ. CDR3 size: 15 residues. Written as DNA, the CDR3 is TGTGCCAGCAGCTTAGCTCGTGGCAACACAGATACGCAGTATTTT. Protein product: CASSLARGNTDTQYF.

The V call is TRBV3-1 (or the pseudogene TRBV3-2), the J call TRBJ1-3; the match to TRBD1 covers 8 bases. The CDR3 is made up of 16 amino acids. Germline V gene sequence: CDR1 LGHDT, CDR2 YNNKEL (reference sequence). V dropped 5 bases and J dropped 8; count of bases not matched to a gene: 14. Written as DNA, the CDR3 is TGTGCCAGCAGCGCGAGGACAGGGAATAACTGGGACACCATATATTTT. Amino acid sequence: CASSARTGNNWDTIYF.

V is TRBV2 and J is TRBJ1-2; a weak D match, TRBD1 (5 bases). The V gene's germline CDR1 is SNHLY and CDR2 FYNNEI. The germline V and J ends were trimmed by 0 bases and 7 bases, with 9 bases remaining between them. There are 13 residues in the CDR3. CDR3 residues: CASSEALRGGYTF. The DNA of the CDR3 is TGTGCCAGCAGTGAAGCGCTTAGGGGTGGCTACACCTTC.

The V gene is TRBV6-2 or TRBV6-3, the J gene TRBJ1-2; TRBD1 aligns across 10 bases. V was pared by 6 bases and J by 4 bases, with 8 bases of the junction left unmatched. Per the germline V gene, CDR1 is MNHEY and CDR2 is SVGEGT. The CDR3 is made up of 15 amino acids. Here the CDR3 reads CASSTSDRGVYGYTF. The CDR3 DNA sequence: TGTGCCAGCAGCACGTCGGACAGGGGGGTCTATGGCTACACCTTC.

The chain uses TRBV2 and TRBJ2-5; 7 positions agree with TRBD1. From germline, CDR1 is SNHLY and CDR2 FYNNEI. CDR3 length equals 15 residues. V was clipped by 7 bases and J by 1 base; unmatched bases: 9. DNA for the CDR3: TGTGCCAGCACCAGGGGGAGTAATTCCCAAGAGACCCAGTACTTC. Amino acid sequence: CASTRGSNSQETQYF.

The rearrangement uses TRBV5-1 and TRBJ1-2; weak D call: TRBD1 (6 bases). Trimming left V 0 bases short and J 3 bases short, with 9 bases between. The CDR3 runs to 14 residues. Germline-derived CDR1 and CDR2 are SGHRS and YFSETQ. Written as DNA, the CDR3 is TGCGCCAGCAGCTTGGGTCCAGGGGACTATGGCTACACCTTC. It yields the protein CASSLGPGDYGYTF.

The gene calls are TRBV9 and TRBJ2-1; D perhaps matches TRBD2 (7 bases). Germline CDR1 SGDLS, CDR2 YYNGEE. Trimming removed 2 bases at V and 7 bases at J, with 19 bases between. The CDR3 sequence is 16 residues long. The DNA of the CDR3 is TGTGCCAGCAGCGTCGGCACCCGGGGGGCCGAAAATGAGCAGTTCTTC. This gives the protein CASSVGTRGAENEQFF.

This sequence joins TRBV10-3 and TRBJ1-1; TRBD1 matches 7 bases. Per the germline V gene, CDR1 is ENHRY and CDR2 is SYGVKD. V trimming: 6 bases; J trimming: 6 bases; junction bases outside the gene matches: 10. This CDR3 has 14 amino acids. The CDR3 coding sequence is TGTGCCATCAGCCGGGGTGACAGGGCCTCTGAAGCTTTCTTT. It specifies CAISRGDRASEAFF.

This chain uses TRBV6-5 with TRBJ1-5; TRBD1 matches at 7 bases. Unmatched junction bases numbered 9, after V lost 10 bases and J lost 6 bases. CDR3 length: 13 residues. Germline V lookup: CDR1 MNHEY, CDR2 SVGAGI. CDR3 bases: TGTGCCACGGCGGCAGGGGGTGGTCAGCCCCAGCATTTT. Residues: CATAAGGGQPQHF.

The chain carries TRBV9 and TRBJ2-1; 7 nucleotides line up with TRBD2. After removal of 4 bases from V and 0 bases from J, the junction contained 4 bases not matched to a gene. Germline CDR1 is SGDLS and CDR2 is YYNGEE. CDR3 length: 15 amino acids. CDR3 loop: CASSPRGSSYNEQFF. CDR3 in DNA: TGTGCCAGCAGCCCGCGGGGGAGCTCCTACAATGAGCAGTTCTTC.

The CDR3 coding sequence is TGTGCCAGCATGCAAGGCCTCGGAGTAGATACGCAGTATTTT. It codes for CASMQGLGVDTQYF. The rearrangement joins TRBV11-2 to TRBJ2-3; D is ambiguous. The CDR3 spans 14 residues. V was pared by 7 bases and J by 5 bases, with 16 bases between. The V gene's germline CDR1 is SGHAT and CDR2 FQNNGV.

The J gene is TRBJ2-3, the V gene TRBV5-1; tentative D call: TRBD2 (5 bases). V dropped 1 base and J dropped 4 bases, with 13 bases sitting between them. CDR1 is SGHRS and CDR2 is YFSETQ in the germline V gene. The CDR3 runs to 15 residues. CDR3 in DNA: TGCGCCAGCAGCTTGACTAGGTATACGGCAGATACGCAGTATTTT. Its translation is CASSLTRYTADTQYF.

J is TRBJ1-4 and V is TRBV18; D remains ambiguous. This CDR3 has 14 residues. Germline assignment: CDR1 KGHSH and CDR2 LQKENI. The V and J ends lost 3 bases and 0 bases respectively, with 5 bases between them. The CDR3 nucleotides read TGTGCCAGCTCACCGGCAGCAACTAATGAAAAACTGTTTTTT. As protein: CASSPAATNEKLFF.

J is TRBJ2-7 and V is TRBV10-3; TRBD1 matches 8 bases. Germline loops: CDR1 ENHRY, CDR2 SYGVKD. V lost 5 bases to trimming and J lost 2 bases; unmatched junction nucleotides: 11. This CDR3 is built from 16 residues. The CDR3 loop is CAISKAGTGSAYEQYF. Written as DNA, the CDR3 is TGTGCCATCAGTAAAGCCGGGACAGGATCGGCCTACGAGCAGTACTTC.